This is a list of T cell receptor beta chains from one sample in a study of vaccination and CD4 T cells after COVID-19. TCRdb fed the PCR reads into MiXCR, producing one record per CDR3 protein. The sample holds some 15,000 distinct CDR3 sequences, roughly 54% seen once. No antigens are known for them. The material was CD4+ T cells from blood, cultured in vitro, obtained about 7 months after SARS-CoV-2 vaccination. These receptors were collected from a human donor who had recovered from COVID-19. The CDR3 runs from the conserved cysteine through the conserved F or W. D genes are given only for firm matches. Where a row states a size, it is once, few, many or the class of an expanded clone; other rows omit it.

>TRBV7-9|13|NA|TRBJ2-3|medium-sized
TGTGCCAGCAGCCACTATAGCACAGATACGCAGTATTTT
CASSHYSTDTQYF
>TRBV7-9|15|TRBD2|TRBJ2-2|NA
TGTGCCAGCAGCAAGCTAGCGGGGGTCACCGGGGAGCTGTTTTTT
CASSKLAGVTGELFF
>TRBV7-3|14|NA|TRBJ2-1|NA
TGTGCCAGCAGCTCTGGACTCCAGCGCGATGAGCAGTTCTTC
CASSSGLQRDEQFF
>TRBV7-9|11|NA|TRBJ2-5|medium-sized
TGTGCCAGCAGCTTAGGATCGGCCCAGTACTTC
CASSLGSAQYF
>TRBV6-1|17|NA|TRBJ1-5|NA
TGTGCCAGCAGTGAATCCAAGGGGGTAGGGTGGAATCAGCCCCAGCATTTT
CASSESKGVGWNQPQHF
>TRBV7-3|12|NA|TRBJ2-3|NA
TGTGCCAGCAGCCCTGACCGAAATACGCAGTATTTT
CASSPDRNTQYF
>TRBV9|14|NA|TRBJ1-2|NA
TGTGCCAGCAGCCCCCGGACCTACGTCGATGGCTACACCTTC
CASSPRTYVDGYTF
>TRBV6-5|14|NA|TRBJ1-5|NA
TGTGCCAGCAGTTACCAAGGCGAGAATCAGCCCCAGCATTTT
CASSYQGENQPQHF
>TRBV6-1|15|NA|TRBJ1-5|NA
TGTGCCACCCTAACAGGGTCCCTTCGCAATCAGCCCCAGCATTTT
CATLTGSLRNQPQHF
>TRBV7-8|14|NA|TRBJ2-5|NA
TGTGCCAGCAGCTTAGCTGGCGGGATAGAGACCCAGTACTTC
CASSLAGGIETQYF
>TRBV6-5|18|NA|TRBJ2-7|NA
TGTGCCAGCAGTTACCGACAGGGGCACCGCGGGAGGGCCTACGAGCAGTACTTC
CASSYRQGHRGRAYEQYF
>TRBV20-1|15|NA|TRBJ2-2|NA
TGCAGTGCTAGAGACGCGGCCGTGGGCTCCGGGGAGCTGTTTTTT
CSARDAAVGSGELFF
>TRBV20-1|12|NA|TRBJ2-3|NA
TGCAGTGCTACAAAAGCTACAGATACGCAGTATTTT
CSATKATDTQYF
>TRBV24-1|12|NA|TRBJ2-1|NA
TGTGCCACCAGTGGGCGCTACAATGAGCAGTTCTTC
CATSGRYNEQFF
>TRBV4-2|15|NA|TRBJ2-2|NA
TGTGCCAGCAGCCAAGGTCGGATGAACACCGGGGAGCTGTTTTTT
CASSQGRMNTGELFF
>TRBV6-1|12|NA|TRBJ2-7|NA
TGTGCCAGCAGCCTACAAAACTACGAGCAGTACTTC
CASSLQNYEQYF
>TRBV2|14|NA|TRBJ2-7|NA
TGTGCCAGCACCCCTGGCGTGTCGTTCTACGAGCAGTACTTC
CASTPGVSFYEQYF
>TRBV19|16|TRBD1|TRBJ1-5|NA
TGTGCCAGTAGTCCCGGGGACAGGGGGCAGGGTCAGCCCCAGCATTTT
CASSPGDRGQGQPQHF
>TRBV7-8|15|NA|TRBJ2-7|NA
TGTGCCAGCAGCAAACAGTCGCCTCGGGGAGAAGGGCAGTACTTC
CASSKQSPRGEGQYF
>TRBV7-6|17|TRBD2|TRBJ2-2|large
TGTGCCAGCAGCTTACGTCTGGCGGGAGATGGCACCGGGGAGCTGTTTTTT
CASSLRLAGDGTGELFF
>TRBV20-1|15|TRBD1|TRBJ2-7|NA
TGCAGTGCTAGACCTGGGACAGTGGACTCCTACGAGCAGTACTTC
CSARPGTVDSYEQYF
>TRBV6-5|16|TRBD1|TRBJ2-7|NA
TGTGCCAGCAGTTACCGACCGACAGGGGCGACCTACGAGCAGTACTTC
CASSYRPTGATYEQYF
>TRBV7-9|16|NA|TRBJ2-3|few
TGTGCCAGCAGGGTGCAAGGGGCCGACGGCACAGATACGCAGTATTTT
CASRVQGADGTDTQYF
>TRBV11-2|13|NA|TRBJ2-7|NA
TGTGCCAGCAGCTTACCAGGAACAGACGAGCAGTACTTC
CASSLPGTDEQYF
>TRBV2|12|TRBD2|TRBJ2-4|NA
TGTGCCAGCACCCTAGCGGTAAACATTCAGTACTTC
CASTLAVNIQYF
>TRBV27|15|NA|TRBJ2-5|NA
TGTGCCAGCAGTTCGGACGGCTTGGGGAGTGAGACCCAGTACTTC
CASSSDGLGSETQYF
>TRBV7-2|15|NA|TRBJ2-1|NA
TGTGCCAGCAGCTTACTCGGGCGGGTACTCAGTGAGCAGTTCTTC
CASSLLGRVLSEQFF
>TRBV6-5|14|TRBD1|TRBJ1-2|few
TGTGCCAGCAGTTCCAACAGGGGGCAGGATGGCTACACCTTC
CASSSNRGQDGYTF
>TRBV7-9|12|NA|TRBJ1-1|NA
TGTGCCAGCAGCTTAACACAGGGTGAAGCTTTCTTT
CASSLTQGEAFF
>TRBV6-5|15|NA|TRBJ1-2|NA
TGTGCCAGCAGTTACTCCGGACGGGTTAACTATGGCTACACCTTC
CASSYSGRVNYGYTF
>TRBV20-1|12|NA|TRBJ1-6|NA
TGCAGTGCCACAGGGAATAATTCACCCCTCCACTTT
CSATGNNSPLHF
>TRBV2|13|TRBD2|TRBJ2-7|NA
TGTGCCAGCAGCGGGACTAGCGGGGGGGAGCAGTACTTC
CASSGTSGGEQYF
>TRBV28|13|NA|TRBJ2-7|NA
TGTGCCAGCACTAAGTGGGCCTCCTACGAGCAGTACTTC
CASTKWASYEQYF
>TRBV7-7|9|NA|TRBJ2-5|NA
TGTGCTAGCCCGACAGTCCAGTACTTC
CASPTVQYF
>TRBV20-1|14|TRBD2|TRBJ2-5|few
TGCAGTGCTACCTCGGGCAGCGGGGTTGAGACCCAGTACTTC
CSATSGSGVETQYF
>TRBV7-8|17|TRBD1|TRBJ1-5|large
TGTGCCAGCAGCTTAGTTCCCGGACAGGCAGGTATTCCGTCCCAGCATTTT
CASSLVPGQAGIPSQHF
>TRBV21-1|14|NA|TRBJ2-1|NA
NA
CASSKVAGGNGQFF
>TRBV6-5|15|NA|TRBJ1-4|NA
TGTGCCAGCAGTTACCTGCGGAGCAAGGATGAAAAACTGTTTTTT
CASSYLRSKDEKLFF
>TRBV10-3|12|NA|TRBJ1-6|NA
TGTGCCATCGCTGGGCTGAATTCACCCCTCCACTTT
CAIAGLNSPLHF
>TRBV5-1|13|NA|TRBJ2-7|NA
TGCGCCAGCAGCTTAGACCCGAATCTTGAGCAGTACTTC
CASSLDPNLEQYF
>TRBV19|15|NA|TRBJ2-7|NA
TGTGCCAGTAGTATAGGAGGGGGTGAATCCTACGAGCAGTACTTC
CASSIGGGESYEQYF
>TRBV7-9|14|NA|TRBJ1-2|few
TGTGCCAGCCTTTCAGGTCGGGCCAACTATGGCTACACCTTC
CASLSGRANYGYTF